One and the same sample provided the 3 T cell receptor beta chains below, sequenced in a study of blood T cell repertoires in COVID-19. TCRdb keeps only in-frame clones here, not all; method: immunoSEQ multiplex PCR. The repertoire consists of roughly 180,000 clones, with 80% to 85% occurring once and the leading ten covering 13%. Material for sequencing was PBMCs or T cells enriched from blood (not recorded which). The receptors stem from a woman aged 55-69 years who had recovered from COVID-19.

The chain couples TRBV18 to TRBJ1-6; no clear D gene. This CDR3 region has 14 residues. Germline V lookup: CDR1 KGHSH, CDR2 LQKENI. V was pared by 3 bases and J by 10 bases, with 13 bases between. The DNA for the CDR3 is TGTGCCAGCTCACCTGACTTAAGTCAATCACCCCTCCACTTT. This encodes CASSPDLSQSPLHF. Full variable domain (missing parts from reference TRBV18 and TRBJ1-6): NAGVMQNPRHLVRRRGQEARLRCSPMKGHSHVYWYRQLPEEGLKFMVYLQKENIIDESGMPKERFSAEFPKEGPSILRIQQVVRGDSAAYFCASSPDLSQSPLHFGNGTRLTVT.

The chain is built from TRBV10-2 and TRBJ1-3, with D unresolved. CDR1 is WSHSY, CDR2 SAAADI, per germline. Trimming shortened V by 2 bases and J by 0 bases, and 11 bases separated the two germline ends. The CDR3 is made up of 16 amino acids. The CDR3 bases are TGCGCCAGCAGTGAGGTGCAGGCTCTCTCTGGAAACACCATATATTTT. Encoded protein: CASSEVQALSGNTIYF.

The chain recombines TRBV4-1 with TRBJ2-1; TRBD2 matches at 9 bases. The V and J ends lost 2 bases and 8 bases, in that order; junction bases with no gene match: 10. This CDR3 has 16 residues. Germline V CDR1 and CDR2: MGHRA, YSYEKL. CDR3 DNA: TGCGCCAGCAGCCAACCCCTAGCGGGATGGCAAGATGAGCAGTTCTTC. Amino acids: CASSQPLAGWQDEQFF.